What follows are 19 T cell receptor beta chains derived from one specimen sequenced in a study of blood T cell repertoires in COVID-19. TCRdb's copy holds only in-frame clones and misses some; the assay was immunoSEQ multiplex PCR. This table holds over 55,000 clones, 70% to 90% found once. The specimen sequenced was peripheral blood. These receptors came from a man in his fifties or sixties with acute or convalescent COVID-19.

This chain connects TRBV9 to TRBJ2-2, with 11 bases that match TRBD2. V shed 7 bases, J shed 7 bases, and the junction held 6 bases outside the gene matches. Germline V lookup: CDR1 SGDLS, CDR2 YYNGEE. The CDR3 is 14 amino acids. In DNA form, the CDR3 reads TGTGCCAGCTCCGGTCTAGCGGGGGGCGGGGAGCTGTTTTTT. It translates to CASSGLAGGGELFF. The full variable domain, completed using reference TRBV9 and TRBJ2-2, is DSGVTQTPKHLITATGQRVTLRCSPRSGDLSVYWYQQSLDQGLQFLIQYYNGEERAKGNILERFSAQQFPDLHSELNLSSLELGDSALYFCASSGLAGGGELFFGEGSRLTVL.

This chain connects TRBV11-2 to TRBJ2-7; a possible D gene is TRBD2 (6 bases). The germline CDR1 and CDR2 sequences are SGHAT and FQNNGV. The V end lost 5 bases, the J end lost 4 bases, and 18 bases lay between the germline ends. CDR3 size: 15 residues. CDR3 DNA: TGTGCCAGCAGCCCCGGGACGGCTGGGAGGTACGAGCAGTACGTC. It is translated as CASSPGTAGRYEQYV.

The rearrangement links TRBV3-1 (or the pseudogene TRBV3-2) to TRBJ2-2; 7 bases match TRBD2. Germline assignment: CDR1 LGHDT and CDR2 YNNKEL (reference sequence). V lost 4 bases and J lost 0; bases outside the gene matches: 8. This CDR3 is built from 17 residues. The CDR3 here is CASSLESGVANTGELFF. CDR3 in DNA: TGTGCCAGCAGCCTAGAAAGCGGGGTGGCGAACACCGGGGAGCTGTTTTTT.

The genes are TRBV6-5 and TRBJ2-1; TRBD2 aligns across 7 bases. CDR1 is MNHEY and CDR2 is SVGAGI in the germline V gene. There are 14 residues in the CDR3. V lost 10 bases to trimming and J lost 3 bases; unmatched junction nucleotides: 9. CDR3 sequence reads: CATFGTNNYNEQFF. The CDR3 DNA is TGTGCCACCTTCGGGACTAACAACTACAATGAGCAGTTCTTC.

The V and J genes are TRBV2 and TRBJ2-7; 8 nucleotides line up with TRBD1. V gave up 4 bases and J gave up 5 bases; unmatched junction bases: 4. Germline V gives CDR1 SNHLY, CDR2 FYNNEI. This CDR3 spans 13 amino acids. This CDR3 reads CASSVDREDEQYV. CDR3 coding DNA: TGTGCCAGCAGTGTGGACAGGGAGGACGAGCAGTACGTC.

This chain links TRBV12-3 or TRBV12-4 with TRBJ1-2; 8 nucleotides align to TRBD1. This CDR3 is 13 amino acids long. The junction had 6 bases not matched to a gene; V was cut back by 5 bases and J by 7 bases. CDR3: CASSEDRVSGYTF. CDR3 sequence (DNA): TGTGCCAGCAGTGAGGACAGGGTTTCTGGCTACACCTTC.

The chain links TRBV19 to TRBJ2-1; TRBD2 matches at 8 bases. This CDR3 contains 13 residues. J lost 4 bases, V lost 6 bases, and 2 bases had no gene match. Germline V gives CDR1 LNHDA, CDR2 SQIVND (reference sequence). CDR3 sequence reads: CASSGGGYNEQFF. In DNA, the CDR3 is TGTGCCAGTAGCGGGGGGGGATACAATGAGCAGTTCTTC.

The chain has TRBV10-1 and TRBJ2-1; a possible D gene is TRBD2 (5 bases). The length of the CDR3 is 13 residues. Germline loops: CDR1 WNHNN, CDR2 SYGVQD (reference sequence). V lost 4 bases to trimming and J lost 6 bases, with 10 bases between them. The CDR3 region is CASSGSRVNEQFF. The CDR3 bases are TGCGCCAGCAGTGGTTCGCGGGTCAATGAGCAGTTCTTC.

The CDR3 nucleotides are TGTGCCATCAGTGACTCCGTAGTCAGGAATTATGGCTACACCTTC. This sequence encodes CAISDSVVRNYGYTF. The J gene is TRBJ1-2, the V gene TRBV10-3; D unclear. Germline V lookup: CDR1 ENHRY, CDR2 SYGVKD. This CDR3 has 15 residues. V was clipped by 3 bases and J by 5 bases, with 16 bases between them.

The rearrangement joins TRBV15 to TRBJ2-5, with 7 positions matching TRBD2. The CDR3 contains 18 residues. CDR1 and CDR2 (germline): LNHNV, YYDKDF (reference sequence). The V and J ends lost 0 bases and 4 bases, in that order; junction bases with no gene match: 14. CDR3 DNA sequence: TGTGCCACCAGCAGAGAGGCTGGGGGAGGGCAGGGAGGAGAGACCCAGTACTTC. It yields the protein CATSREAGGGQGGETQYF. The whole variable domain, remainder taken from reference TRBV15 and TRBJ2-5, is DAMVIQNPRYQVTQFGKPVTLSCSQTLNHNVMYWYQQKSSQAPKLLFHYYDKDFNNEADTPDNFQSRRPNTSFCFLDIRSPGLGDTAMYLCATSREAGGGQGGETQYFGPGTRLLVL.

CDR3 amino acids: CASSLGGYEQYV. The CDR3 DNA reads as TGTGCCAGCAGCTTAGGGGGCTACGAGCAGTACGTC. V gene TRBV5-5 combines with J gene TRBJ2-7, with D perhaps TRBD1 (6 bases). The CDR3 sequence is 12 residues long. The ends were cut back, 2 bases at V and 3 bases at J, with 6 bases in the middle. Per germline, CDR1 SGHKS and CDR2 YYEKEE (reference sequence).

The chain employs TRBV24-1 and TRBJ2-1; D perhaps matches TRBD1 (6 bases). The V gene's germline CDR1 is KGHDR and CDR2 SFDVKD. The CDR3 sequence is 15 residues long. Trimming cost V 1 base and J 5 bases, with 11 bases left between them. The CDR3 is CATSDFGDTHNEQFF. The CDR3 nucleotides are TGTGCCACCAGTGATTTTGGGGACACCCACAATGAGCAGTTCTTC.

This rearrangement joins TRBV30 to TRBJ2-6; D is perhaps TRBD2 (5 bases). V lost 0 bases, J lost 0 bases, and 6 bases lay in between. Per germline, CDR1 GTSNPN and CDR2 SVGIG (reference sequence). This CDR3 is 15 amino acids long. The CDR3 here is CAWSVRDSGANVLTF. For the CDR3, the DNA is TGTGCCTGGAGTGTTCGGGACTCTGGGGCCAACGTCCTGACTTTC.

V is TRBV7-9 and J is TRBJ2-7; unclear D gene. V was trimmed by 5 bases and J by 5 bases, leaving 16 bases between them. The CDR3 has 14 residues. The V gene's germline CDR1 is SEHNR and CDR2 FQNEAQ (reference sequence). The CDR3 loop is CASSPYSLVHEQYF. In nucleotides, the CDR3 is TGTGCCAGCAGCCCGTACTCCCTGGTACACGAGCAGTACTTC. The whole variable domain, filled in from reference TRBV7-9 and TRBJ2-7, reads DTGVSQNPRHKITKRGQNVTFRCDPISEHNRLYWYRQTLGQGPEFLTYFQNEAQLEKSRLLSDRFSAERPKGSFSTLEIQRTEQGDSAMYLCASSPYSLVHEQYFGPGTRLTVT.

CDR3 residues: CASSPDLVRPDTQYF. The DNA of the CDR3 is TGTGCCAGCAGCCCCGATCTAGTGAGGCCAGATACGCAGTATTTT. The chain joins TRBV7-2 to TRBJ2-3; no clear D. CDR3 length equals 15 residues. Trimming shortened V by 5 bases and J by 4 bases, and 16 bases separated the two germline ends. Germline V gives CDR1 SGHTA, CDR2 FQGNSA.

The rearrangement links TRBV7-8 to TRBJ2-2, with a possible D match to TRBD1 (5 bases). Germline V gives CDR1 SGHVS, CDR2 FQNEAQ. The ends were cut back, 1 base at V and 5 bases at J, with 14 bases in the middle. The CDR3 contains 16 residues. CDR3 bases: TGTGCCAGCAGCTTAGTTGTGGGGCCGATTACCGGGGAGCTGTTTTTT. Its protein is CASSLVVGPITGELFF.

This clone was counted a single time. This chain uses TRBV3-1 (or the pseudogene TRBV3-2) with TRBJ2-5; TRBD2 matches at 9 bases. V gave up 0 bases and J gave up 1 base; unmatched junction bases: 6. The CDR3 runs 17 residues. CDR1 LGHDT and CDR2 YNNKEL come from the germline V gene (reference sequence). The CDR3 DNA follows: TGTGCCAGCAGCCAAGATTATAGCGGGGGTTCCCAAGAGACCCAGTACTTC. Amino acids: CASSQDYSGGSQETQYF.

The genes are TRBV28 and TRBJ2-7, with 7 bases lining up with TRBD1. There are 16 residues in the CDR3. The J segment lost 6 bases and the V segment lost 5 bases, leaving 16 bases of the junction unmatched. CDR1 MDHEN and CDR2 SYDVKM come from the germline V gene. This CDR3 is CASSPSSGTDASEQYF. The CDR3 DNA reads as TGTGCCAGCAGTCCCTCCTCCGGGACAGATGCGAGCGAGCAGTACTTC.

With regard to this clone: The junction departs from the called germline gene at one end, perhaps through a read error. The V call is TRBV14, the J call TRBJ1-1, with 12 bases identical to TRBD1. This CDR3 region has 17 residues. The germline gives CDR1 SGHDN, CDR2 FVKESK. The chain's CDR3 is CASSTRDRGRLNTEAFF. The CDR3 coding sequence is TGTGCCAGCAGCACTCGGGACAGGGGGCGACTGAATACTGAAGCTTTCTTT.